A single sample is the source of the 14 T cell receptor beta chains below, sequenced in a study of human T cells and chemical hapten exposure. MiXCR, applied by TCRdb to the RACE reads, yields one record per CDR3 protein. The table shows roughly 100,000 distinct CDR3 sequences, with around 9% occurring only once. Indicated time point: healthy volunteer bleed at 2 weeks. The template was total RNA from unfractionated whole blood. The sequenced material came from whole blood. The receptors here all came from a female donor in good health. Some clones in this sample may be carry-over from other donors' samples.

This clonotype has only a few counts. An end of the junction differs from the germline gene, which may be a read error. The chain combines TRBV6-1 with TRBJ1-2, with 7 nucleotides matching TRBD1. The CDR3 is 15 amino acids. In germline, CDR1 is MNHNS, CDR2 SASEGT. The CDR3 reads CTSSEVGQRNYGYTF. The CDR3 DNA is TGTACCAGCAGTGAAGTGGGACAGCGGAACTATGGCTACACCTTC.

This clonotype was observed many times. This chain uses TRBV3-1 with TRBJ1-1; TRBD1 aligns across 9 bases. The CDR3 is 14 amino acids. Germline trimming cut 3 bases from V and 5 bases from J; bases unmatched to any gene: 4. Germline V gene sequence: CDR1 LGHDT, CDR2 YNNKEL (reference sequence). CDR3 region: CASSQGQGVTEAFF. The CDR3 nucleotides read TGTGCCAGCAGCCAGGGACAGGGAGTAACTGAAGCTTTCTTT. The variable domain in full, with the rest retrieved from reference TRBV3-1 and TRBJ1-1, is DTAVSQTPKYLVTQMGNDKSIKCEQNLGHDTMYWYKQDSKKFLKIMFSYNNKELIINETVPNRFSPKSPDKAHLNLHINSLELGDSAVYFCASSQGQGVTEAFFGQGTRLTVV.

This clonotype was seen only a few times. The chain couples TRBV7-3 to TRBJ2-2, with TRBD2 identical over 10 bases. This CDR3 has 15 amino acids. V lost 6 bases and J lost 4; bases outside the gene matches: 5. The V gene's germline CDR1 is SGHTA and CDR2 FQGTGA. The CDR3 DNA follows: TGTGCCAGCAGACCTAGCGGGAGTCTCACCGGGGAGCTGTTTTTT. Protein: CASRPSGSLTGELFF. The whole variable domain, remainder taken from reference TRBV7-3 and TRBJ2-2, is GAGVSQTPSNKVTEKGKYVELRCDPISGHTALYWYRQSLGQGPEFLIYFQGTGAADDSGLPNDRFFAVRPEGSVSTLKIQRTERGDSAVYLCASRPSGSLTGELFFGEGSRLTVL.

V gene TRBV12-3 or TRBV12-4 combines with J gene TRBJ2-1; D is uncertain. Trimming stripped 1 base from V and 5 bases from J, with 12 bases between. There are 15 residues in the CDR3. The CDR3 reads CASSLEHIKDNEQFF. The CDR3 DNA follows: TGTGCCAGCAGTTTAGAACATATAAAGGACAATGAGCAGTTCTTC.

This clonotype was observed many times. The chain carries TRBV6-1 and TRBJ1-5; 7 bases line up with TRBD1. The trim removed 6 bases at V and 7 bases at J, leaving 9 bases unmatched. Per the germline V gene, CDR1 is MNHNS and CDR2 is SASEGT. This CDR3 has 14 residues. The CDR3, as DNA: TGTGCCAGCAGCCCAGGACAGGCGAGACAGCCCCAGCATTTT. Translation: CASSPGQARQPQHF.

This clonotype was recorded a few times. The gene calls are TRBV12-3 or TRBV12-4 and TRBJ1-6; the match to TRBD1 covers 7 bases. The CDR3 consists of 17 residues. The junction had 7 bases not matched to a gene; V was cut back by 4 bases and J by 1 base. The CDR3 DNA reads TGTGCCAGCAGTTCCGGGACAGAGGTATCCTATAATTCACCCCTCCACTTT. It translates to CASSSGTEVSYNSPLHF.

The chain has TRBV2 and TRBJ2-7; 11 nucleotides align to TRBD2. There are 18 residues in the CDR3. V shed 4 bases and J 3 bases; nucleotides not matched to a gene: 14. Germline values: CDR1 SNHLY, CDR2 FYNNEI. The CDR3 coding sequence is TGTGCCAGCAGTGTAACCCGATCGGTACTAGCGGGAGACTACGAGCAGTACTTC. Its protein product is CASSVTRSVLAGDYEQYF.

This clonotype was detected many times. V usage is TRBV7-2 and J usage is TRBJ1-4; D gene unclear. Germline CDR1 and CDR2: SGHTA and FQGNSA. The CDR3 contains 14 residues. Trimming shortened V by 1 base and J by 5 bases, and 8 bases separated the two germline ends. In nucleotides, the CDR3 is TGTGCCAGCAGCTTAGAAACTGGGAATGAAAAACTGTTTTTT. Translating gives CASSLETGNEKLFF.

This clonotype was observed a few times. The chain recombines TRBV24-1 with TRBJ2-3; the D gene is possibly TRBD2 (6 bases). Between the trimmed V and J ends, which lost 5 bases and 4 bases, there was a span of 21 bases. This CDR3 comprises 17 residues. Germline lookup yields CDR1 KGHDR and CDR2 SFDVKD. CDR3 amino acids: CATSATSPGRGPDTQYF. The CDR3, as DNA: TGTGCCACCAGTGCCACTAGTCCCGGGAGAGGTCCAGATACGCAGTATTTT.

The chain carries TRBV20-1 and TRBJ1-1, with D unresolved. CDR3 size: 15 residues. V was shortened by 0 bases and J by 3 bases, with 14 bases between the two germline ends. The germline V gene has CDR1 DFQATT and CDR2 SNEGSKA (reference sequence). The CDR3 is CSARDLRAWDTEAFF. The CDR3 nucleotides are TGCAGTGCTAGAGATCTAAGGGCTTGGGACACTGAAGCTTTCTTT.

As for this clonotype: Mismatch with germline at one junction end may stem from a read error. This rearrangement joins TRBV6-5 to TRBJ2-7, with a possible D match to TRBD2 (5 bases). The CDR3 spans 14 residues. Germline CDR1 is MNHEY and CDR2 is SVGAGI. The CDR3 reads CDSSPSRGPYEQYF. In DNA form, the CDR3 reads TGTGACAGCAGTCCCAGCCGAGGGCCTTACGAGCAGTACTTC.

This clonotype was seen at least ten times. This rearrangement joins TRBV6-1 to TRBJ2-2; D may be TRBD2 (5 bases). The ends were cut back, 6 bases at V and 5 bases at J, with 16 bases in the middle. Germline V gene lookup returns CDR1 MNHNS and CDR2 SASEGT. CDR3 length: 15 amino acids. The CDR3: CASSEIVGGTGELFF. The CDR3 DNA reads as TGTGCCAGCAGCGAGATAGTCGGCGGGACCGGGGAGCTGTTTTTT.

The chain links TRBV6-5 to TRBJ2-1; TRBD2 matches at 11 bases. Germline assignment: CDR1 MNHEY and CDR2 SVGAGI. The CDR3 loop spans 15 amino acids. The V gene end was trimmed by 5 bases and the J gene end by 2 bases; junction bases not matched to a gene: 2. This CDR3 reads CASSRLAGPYNEQFF. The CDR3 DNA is TGTGCCAGCAGTCGACTAGCGGGGCCCTACAATGAGCAGTTCTTC.

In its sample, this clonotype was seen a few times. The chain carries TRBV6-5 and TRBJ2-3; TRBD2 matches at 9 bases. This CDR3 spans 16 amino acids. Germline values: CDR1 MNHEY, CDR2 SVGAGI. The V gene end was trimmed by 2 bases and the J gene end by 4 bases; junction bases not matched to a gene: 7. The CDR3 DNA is TGTGCCAGCAGTTACCGAGGGGCGGGAGGGGCAGATACGCAGTATTTT. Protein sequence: CASSYRGAGGADTQYF.